This T cell receptor beta chain stems from a study of siplizumab effects on memory and regulatory T cells. In regard to this clone: Antigen specificity is unknown. The sample holds other DNA sequences that translate to the same CDR3.

This CDR3 has 13 amino acids. Trimming cost V 8 bases and J 9 bases, with 14 bases left between them. Germline V CDR1 and CDR2: MDHEN, SYDVKM. Clones were sequenced by immunoSEQ multiplex PCR, and TCRdb holds only the in-frame ones, with some missing. The table records over 100,000 clones, roughly 93% of them present only once. Findings and limits, study-wide: Confirmatory evidence of suppressive function in proliferating siplizumab-culture Tregs was not obtained.

The chain joins TRBV28 to TRBJ1-6; a possible D gene is TRBD1 (6 bases). Sequencing used non-Treg CD4+ T cells sorted from blood. This sequence was found in a human donor in good health. The CDR3 reads CASRGGKGSPLHF. CDR3 sequence (DNA): TGTGCCAGCCGAGGGGGGAAGGGTTCACCCCTCCACTTT.